The 23 T cell receptor beta chains presented below share a single source sample, sequenced in a study of T cell repertoires in cytomegalovirus infection (dated by TCRdb to about 2019). The sample was run on an Illumina HiSeq 1500. Using fastp trimming at Q25 and MiXCR clonotype assembly, TCRdb reanalyzed the public sequencing data and kept in-frame beta chains. Each CDR3 protein appears once, grouped with its most common genes and DNA. This sample has under 600,000 distinct CDR3 sequences in its table, and 15% to 20% of those were observed once. Under 30% of the sample lies in the top ten. The sample comprised CD8+ T cells from PBMCs. These receptors originate from a human donor in good health (CMV status not recorded). Some clones in this sample may be carry-over from other donors' samples.

Note on this clonotype: The junction differs from germline at one of its ends, possibly a read error. The rearrangement joins TRBV4-1 to TRBJ1-5, with a tentative D call TRBD1 (5 bases). Germline V gives CDR1 MGHRA, CDR2 YSYEKL. The CDR3 sequence is 14 residues long. CDR3 region: CASSAGRDNQPQHF. CDR3 coding DNA: TGTGCCAGCAGCGCAGGGCGGGATAATCAGCCCCAGCATTTT.

This clonotype was observed at least ten times. This sequence joins TRBV28 and TRBJ1-1; the D gene is possibly TRBD1 (6 bases). The CDR3 loop spans 17 amino acids. Trimming took off 8 bases at V and 1 base at J, with 23 bases between the two ends. CDR1 MDHEN and CDR2 SYDVKM come from the germline V gene. CDR3 sequence reads: CASGRQGQYLWNTEAFF. The CDR3 DNA is TGTGCCAGCGGCCGGCAGGGGCAGTATCTTTGGAACACTGAAGCTTTCTTT.

This clonotype has a count of ten or more. This rearrangement joins TRBV28 to TRBJ2-3; TRBD2 might be the D (7 bases). With 2 bases removed from V and 2 bases from J, the gap between germline ends came to 17 bases. This CDR3 is built from 17 residues. The V gene's germline CDR1 is MDHEN and CDR2 SYDVKM. The DNA of the CDR3 is TGTGCCAGCAGTTTACGGACAGCGGGACGGGCCACAGATACGCAGTATTTT. This gives the protein CASSLRTAGRATDTQYF.

As to this clonotype: The conserved phenylalanine or tryptophan normally closing the CDR3 is absent here, so this likely arose from a read error. The rearrangement joins TRBV5-1 to TRBJ2-1, with D perhaps matching TRBD2 (6 bases). V lost 0 bases and J lost 7, with 11 bases in between. The CDR3 is made up of 14 amino acids. Germline CDR1 SGHRS, CDR2 YFSETQ. The CDR3: CASSLDPGDNEQFL. CDR3 sequence (DNA): TGCGCCAGCAGCTTGGACCCGGGGGATAATGAGCAGTTCTTA.

Only a few counts were recorded for this clonotype. The CDR3 DNA sequence: TGTGCCAGCAGTGACGATCTGCCCTCCTTGGCGAAAGAGACCCAGTACTTC. This sequence encodes CASSDDLPSLAKETQYF. The rearrangement uses TRBV6-4 and TRBJ2-5, with D unresolved. This CDR3 contains 17 residues. V was shortened by 2 bases and J by 3 bases, with 19 bases between the two germline ends. Germline loops: CDR1 MRHNA, CDR2 SNTAGT.

This clonotype was detected ten times or more. The chain uses TRBV12-3 or TRBV12-4 and TRBJ1-2; tentative D call: TRBD1 (5 bases). The V gene lost 6 bases and the J gene lost 3 bases, with 17 bases spanning the gap. The CDR3 has 15 amino acids. CDR3: CASSTRGGSYYGYTF. CDR3 DNA sequence: TGTGCCAGCAGCACGCGGGGCGGATCCTACTATGGCTACACCTTC.

V gene TRBV19 combines with J gene TRBJ2-7; D is unresolved. V lost 3 bases, J lost 3 bases, and 9 bases lay in between. This CDR3 is 13 amino acids long. Germline values: CDR1 LNHDA, CDR2 SQIVND (reference sequence). The CDR3 bases are TGTGCCAGTAGTATTGACATACGCTACGAGCAGTACTTC. Its translation: CASSIDIRYEQYF. Combining the CDR3 with reference TRBV19 and TRBJ2-7 gives the whole variable domain DGGITQSPKYLFRKEGQNVTLSCEQNLNHDAMYWYRQDPGQGLRLIYYSQIVNDFQKGDIAEGYSVSREKKESFPLTVTSAQKNPTAFYLCASSIDIRYEQYFGPGTRLTVT.

Ten or more counts support this clonotype. The chain joins TRBV7-9 to TRBJ1-5, with D possibly matching TRBD1 (5 bases). V lost 6 bases to trimming and J lost 5 bases, with 14 bases between them. The CDR3 length is 14 residues. The germline CDR1 and CDR2 sequences are SEHNR and FQNEAQ (reference sequence). CDR3 region: CASRGVEKDQPQHF. CDR3 DNA sequence: TGTGCCAGCAGGGGGGTGGAGAAAGATCAGCCCCAGCATTTT.

This clonotype was picked up many times. This chain joins TRBV19 and TRBJ1-1, with D uncertain. The CDR3 contains 14 residues. Trimming left V 7 bases short and J 0 bases short, with 12 bases between. Germline loops: CDR1 LNHDA, CDR2 SQIVND (reference sequence). CDR3 region: CASTPSLLNTEAFF. CDR3 DNA sequence: TGTGCCAGTACCCCCAGCCTGTTGAACACTGAAGCTTTCTTT. Using reference TRBV19 and TRBJ1-1 for the parts outside the CDR3, the full variable domain is DGGITQSPKYLFRKEGQNVTLSCEQNLNHDAMYWYRQDPGQGLRLIYYSQIVNDFQKGDIAEGYSVSREKKESFPLTVTSAQKNPTAFYLCASTPSLLNTEAFFGQGTRLTVV.

For this clonotype: An end of the junction does not agree with germline; a read error may underlie this. In DNA form, the CDR3 reads TGTGCTAGCAGCTTTGAAGAAACAGATATTCAGTATTTT. Translation: CASSFEETDIQYF. This rearrangement joins TRBV7-6 to TRBJ2-3; D gene unclear. Germline V gene sequence: CDR1 SGHVS, CDR2 FNYEAQ. The CDR3 has 13 residues.

This clonotype was seen a handful of times. This rearrangement joins TRBV19 to TRBJ1-1; unclear D gene. V lost 8 bases, J lost 1 base, and 8 bases lay in between. The CDR3 is 12 residues long. Germline values: CDR1 LNHDA, CDR2 SQIVND (reference sequence). Here the CDR3 reads CASGTANTEAFF. In DNA form, the CDR3 reads TGTGCCAGTGGCACAGCGAACACTGAAGCTTTCTTT.

The chain joins TRBV5-6 to TRBJ1-2; D remains ambiguous. Germline CDR1 reads SGHDT; CDR2 reads YYEEEE. CDR3 length: 14 residues. V gave up 2 bases and J gave up 2 bases, with 10 bases separating them. CDR3: CASSFVARNYGYTF. CDR3 sequence (DNA): TGTGCCAGCAGCTTCGTAGCCAGGAACTATGGCTACACCTTC.

The rearrangement links TRBV27 to TRBJ1-1; D remains ambiguous. Germline V gene lookup returns CDR1 MNHEY and CDR2 SMNVEV (reference sequence). The ends were cut back, 5 bases at V and 3 bases at J, with 10 bases in the middle. This CDR3 comprises 13 residues. The CDR3 sequence is CASSPNGDTEAFF. The CDR3 bases are TGTGCCAGCAGTCCGAACGGAGACACTGAAGCTTTCTTT.

The gene calls are TRBV24-1 and TRBJ1-1, with D perhaps TRBD1 (6 bases). This CDR3 comprises 13 residues. The germline V gene has CDR1 KGHDR and CDR2 SFDVKD. Trimming pared 10 bases from V and 1 base from J, leaving 12 bases between. The CDR3 here is CATMDSSNTEAFF. The CDR3 DNA reads as TGTGCCACTATGGACAGTTCGAACACTGAAGCTTTCTTT.

This clonotype appeared a few times. The CDR3 here is CASSLSAHLQGYTF. The CDR3, as DNA: TGTGCCAGCAGTTTATCAGCCCATCTTCAAGGCTACACCTTC. The chain combines TRBV27 with TRBJ1-2; D ambiguous. The CDR3 loop spans 14 amino acids. V was pared by 0 bases and J by 8 bases, with 13 bases between. The germline gives CDR1 MNHEY, CDR2 SMNVEV (reference sequence).

The chain recombines TRBV11-2 with TRBJ2-3; 7 nucleotides align to TRBD2. The V and J ends lost 4 bases and 6 bases, in that order; junction bases with no gene match: 7. The CDR3 covers 14 residues. CDR1 is SGHAT, CDR2 FQNNGV, per germline. CDR3 DNA: TGTGCCAGCAGCTCGGGGGGTCTATGGGATACGCAGTATTTT. Amino acid sequence: CASSSGGLWDTQYF.

Comment on this clonotype: This may stem from a read error, because a much larger clone lies one nucleotide away. The CDR3 does not end in the conserved phenylalanine or tryptophan, so this is likely a read error. The CDR3 is CASSHTMENFEQYL. CDR3 nucleotides: TGCGCCAGCAGCCACACGATGGAAAATTTCGAGCAGTACTTA. The rearrangement joins TRBV4-1 to TRBJ2-7; D uncertain. This CDR3 contains 14 residues. Germline V gene lookup returns CDR1 MGHRA and CDR2 YSYEKL. The V and J ends lost 3 bases and 6 bases respectively, with 15 bases between them.

This sequence joins TRBV27 and TRBJ1-2; D gene uncertain. The V gene lost 6 bases and the J gene lost 0 bases, with 11 bases spanning the gap. This CDR3 spans 14 amino acids. The germline CDR1 and CDR2 sequences are MNHEY and SMNVEV (reference sequence). CDR3 nucleotide sequence: TGTGCCAGCAGCAACGCAGTGGCTAACTATGGCTACACCTTC. This gives the protein CASSNAVANYGYTF.

This clonotype was seen only a few times. This chain links TRBV11-2 with TRBJ2-5, with TRBD1 matching over 10 bases. The trim removed 5 bases at V and 5 bases at J, leaving 5 bases unmatched. The CDR3 is 14 amino acids. CDR1 is SGHAT and CDR2 is FQNNGV in the germline V gene. CDR3 sequence (DNA): TGTGCCAGCAGCCCGACAGGGGGCAGGGAGACCCAGTACTTC. Amino acid sequence: CASSPTGGRETQYF.

This clonotype turned up a few times. This chain links TRBV20-1 with TRBJ1-1; D is uncertain. V was pared by 2 bases and J by 4 bases, with 11 bases between. The CDR3 spans 13 residues. Germline CDR1 reads DFQATT; CDR2 reads SNEGSKA (reference sequence). The CDR3 spells CSARRGASTEAFF. CDR3 nucleotides: TGCAGTGCTAGACGGGGTGCGAGCACTGAAGCTTTCTTT.

This clonotype has at least ten counts. V and J are TRBV6-1 and TRBJ1-2; D unclear. Germline CDR1 MNHNS, CDR2 SASEGT. With 3 bases removed from V and 8 bases from J, the gap between germline ends came to 10 bases. CDR3 length equals 12 residues. For the CDR3, the DNA is TGTGCCAGCAGTGATCGACTTGGGGGCTACACCTTC. As protein: CASSDRLGGYTF.

This clonotype has a count of ten or more. This chain connects TRBV7-9 to TRBJ2-2; 10 bases align to TRBD1. Germline CDR1 and CDR2: SEHNR and FQNEAQ (reference sequence). This CDR3 contains 16 residues. Germline trimming cut 5 bases from V and 5 bases from J; bases unmatched to any gene: 8. CDR3 region: CASSGGQGFGTGELFF. CDR3 in DNA: TGTGCCAGCAGCGGGGGACAGGGGTTCGGAACCGGGGAGCTGTTTTTT.

The chain employs TRBV20-1 and TRBJ2-1, with TRBD2 identical over 12 bases. Per germline, CDR1 DFQATT and CDR2 SNEGSKA (reference sequence). The CDR3 length is 17 residues. V shed 6 bases, J shed 0 bases, and the junction held 9 bases outside the gene matches. CDR3 amino acids: CSARTSGRLTSYNEQFF. CDR3 nucleotide sequence: TGCAGTGCCCGTACTAGCGGGAGGTTAACCTCCTACAATGAGCAGTTCTTC.